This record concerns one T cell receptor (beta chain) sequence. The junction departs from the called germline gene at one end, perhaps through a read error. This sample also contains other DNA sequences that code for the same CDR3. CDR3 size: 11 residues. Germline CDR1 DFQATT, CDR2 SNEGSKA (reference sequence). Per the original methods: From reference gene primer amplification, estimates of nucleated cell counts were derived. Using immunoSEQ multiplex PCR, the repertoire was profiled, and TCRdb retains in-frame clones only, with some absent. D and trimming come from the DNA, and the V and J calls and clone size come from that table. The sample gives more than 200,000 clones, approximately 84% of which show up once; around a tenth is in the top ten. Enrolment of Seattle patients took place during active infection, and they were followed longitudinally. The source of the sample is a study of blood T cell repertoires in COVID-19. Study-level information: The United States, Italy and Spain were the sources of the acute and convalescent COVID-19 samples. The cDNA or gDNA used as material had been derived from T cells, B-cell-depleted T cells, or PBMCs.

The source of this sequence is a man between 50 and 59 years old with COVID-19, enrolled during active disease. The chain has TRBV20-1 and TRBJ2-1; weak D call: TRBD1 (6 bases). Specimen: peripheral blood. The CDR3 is CSARGGVEQFF. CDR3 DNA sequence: TGCAGTGCCAGAGGGGGAGTTGAGCAGTTCTTC.